A single sample is the source of the 15 T cell receptor beta chains below, sequenced in a study of blood T cells in healthy people across ages. A second PCR, run for roughly 7 to 11 cycles, used a sample-barcoded 5' primer plus a J-beta primer mix. TCRdb analysed the 5' RACE reads with MiXCR anew, one entry per CDR3 protein. There are approximately 290,000 distinct CDR3 sequences in the sample; 27% occur only once, and approximately 29% lies in the top ten. Sequencing was carried out using blood. Receptor source: a woman in her sixties or seventies in good health.

This chain uses TRBV25-1 with TRBJ1-3, with 7 bases that match TRBD1. The CDR3 covers 17 residues. Germline CDR1 and CDR2: MGHDK and SYGVNS. The V gene end was trimmed by 5 bases and the J gene end by 0 bases; junction bases not matched to a gene: 10. CDR3 sequence reads: CASSPGGYSDSGNTIYF. DNA of the CDR3: TGTGCCAGCAGTCCAGGGGGGTACTCCGACTCTGGAAACACCATATATTTT.

The V call is TRBV28, the J call TRBJ2-7; 10 bases align to TRBD2. With the DNA end fitting TRBJ2-5 better, the J assignment may be wrong. Per germline, CDR1 MDHEN and CDR2 SYDVKM. The CDR3 is 14 residues long. CDR3 DNA: TGTGCCAGCAGTTTTAGCGGGAGGCCAGAGACCCAGTACTTC. Encoded protein: CASSFSGRPETQYF.

The rearrangement links TRBV18 to TRBJ2-2, with 7 bases matching TRBD2. With 3 bases clipped from V and 0 bases from J, the junction kept 7 bases outside the gene matches. The CDR3 is 17 residues long. The V gene's germline CDR1 is KGHSH and CDR2 LQKENI. The CDR3 protein is CASSPQRLAANTGELFF. As DNA, the CDR3 is TGTGCCAGCTCACCGCAAAGGCTAGCGGCGAACACCGGGGAGCTGTTTTTT.

This sequence joins TRBV15 and TRBJ2-5; D uncertain. The J call is doubtful: the DNA matches TRBJ2-7 better. This CDR3 comprises 13 residues. The V gene's germline CDR1 is LNHNV and CDR2 YYDKDF (reference sequence). The CDR3 loop reads CATSRDKVYEQYF. The CDR3 nucleotides are TGTGCCACCAGCAGAGATAAGGTTTACGAGCAGTACTTC.

The chain is built from TRBV28 and TRBJ1-5; D gene ambiguous. The CDR3 sequence is 14 residues long. Per germline, CDR1 MDHEN and CDR2 SYDVKM. Trimming cost V 5 bases and J 6 bases, with 14 bases left between them. CDR3 residues: CASSAGRAGQPQHF. The CDR3, as DNA: TGTGCCAGCAGTGCCGGTAGGGCGGGTCAGCCCCAGCATTTT.

This clonotype showed up many times. The chain carries TRBV2 and TRBJ2-5, with 8 bases aligning to TRBD1. The V and J ends lost 5 bases and 4 bases, in that order; junction bases with no gene match: 9. This CDR3 spans 15 amino acids. Germline CDR1 is SNHLY and CDR2 is FYNNEI. This CDR3 reads CASSLDRGPGETQYF. In DNA, the CDR3 is TGTGCCAGCAGTTTAGACAGGGGCCCAGGAGAGACCCAGTACTTC.

The chain carries TRBV5-1 and TRBJ2-1; D ambiguous. V gave up 3 bases and J gave up 0 bases, with 16 bases separating them. In germline, CDR1 is SGHRS, CDR2 YFSETQ. The CDR3 length is 17 residues. The CDR3 DNA sequence: TGCGCCAGCAGCTATTGGGCGGCCAAAAGCTCCTACAATGAGCAGTTCTTC. It codes for CASSYWAAKSSYNEQFF.

This clonotype was observed a few times. This rearrangement joins TRBV12-3 or TRBV12-4 to TRBJ2-3, with 7 bases identical to TRBD2. The CDR3 contains 15 residues. The V gene end was trimmed by 9 bases and the J gene end by 0 bases; junction bases not matched to a gene: 9. The CDR3, as DNA: TGTGCCAGTACGGGGGAGGGCTCTAGCACAGATACGCAGTATTTT. Amino acid sequence: CASTGEGSSTDTQYF.

This clonotype has only a few counts. The chain links TRBV4-1 to TRBJ1-4; TRBD1 might be the D (5 bases). Between the trimmed V and J ends, which lost 3 bases and 7 bases, there was a span of 9 bases. Germline V gene data show CDR1 as MGHRA and CDR2 as YSYEKL. The CDR3 is made up of 13 amino acids. CDR3 protein: CASSQRTPEKLFF. In DNA, the CDR3 is TGCGCCAGCAGCCAGAGGACACCTGAAAAACTGTTTTTT.

The J gene is TRBJ2-3, the V gene TRBV4-3; TRBD2 agrees at 16 bases. The germline CDR1 and CDR2 sequences are LGHNA and YSLEER. This CDR3 region has 17 residues. V dropped 4 bases and J dropped 3; count of bases not matched to a gene: 4. CDR3 protein: CASSPEGLAGGTDTQYF. As DNA, the CDR3 is TGCGCCAGCAGCCCCGAGGGACTAGCGGGAGGGACAGATACGCAGTATTTT.

This clonotype was seen a few times. The rearrangement joins TRBV9 to TRBJ2-1; D gene uncertain. Germline V gene data show CDR1 as SGDLS and CDR2 as YYNGEE. The CDR3 is 14 residues long. Trimming cost V 5 bases and J 15 bases, with 24 bases left between them. The CDR3 loop is CASSPPSGSPDLFF. In DNA, the CDR3 is TGTGCCAGCAGTCCCCCGAGTGGCAGTCCGGATTTGTTCTTC.

This chain joins TRBV7-8 and TRBJ2-7; 9 positions match TRBD2. Germline lookup yields CDR1 SGHVS and CDR2 FQNEAQ. The CDR3 contains 16 residues. With V trimmed by 0 bases and J by 6 bases, 9 bases remained unmatched. In nucleotides, the CDR3 is TGTGCCAGCAGCTTAGCGCCAGGCGGGAGGGCCTCCGAGCAGTACTTC. Translated: CASSLAPGGRASEQYF. Filled out from reference TRBV7-8 and TRBJ2-7, the complete variable domain reads GAGVSQSPRYKVAKRGQDVALRCDPISGHVSLFWYQQALGQGPEFLTYFQNEAQLDKSGLPSDRFFAERPEGSVSTLKIQRTQQEDSAVYLCASSLAPGGRASEQYFGPGTRLTVT.

In this sample, this clonotype turned up once. The chain employs TRBV7-2 and TRBJ2-2; the match to TRBD1 covers 7 bases. The ends lost 5 bases at V and 2 bases at J; junction bases unmatched: 8. Germline V gene sequence: CDR1 SGHTA, CDR2 FQGNSA. The CDR3 runs to 16 residues. The CDR3 region is CASSPRQGRNTGELFF. As DNA, the CDR3 is TGTGCCAGCAGCCCGAGACAGGGCCGTAACACCGGGGAGCTGTTTTTT.

This clonotype was detected a few times. A read error is possible here, since a much larger clone lies one base away. The chain couples TRBV7-2 to TRBJ1-6; D ambiguous. This CDR3 region has 13 residues. Germline CDR1 reads SGHTA; CDR2 reads FQGNSA. The CDR3 is CASSSTSYSPLHF. In nucleotides, the CDR3 is TGTGCCAGCAGCTCGACCTCTTATTCGCCCCTCCACTTT.

The gene calls are TRBV20-1 and TRBJ2-3; 11 positions match TRBD2. V trimming: 5 bases; J trimming: 8 bases; junction bases outside the gene matches: 12. CDR1 is DFQATT, CDR2 SNEGSKA, per germline (reference sequence). This CDR3 is 15 amino acids long. CDR3 sequence (DNA): TGCAGTGCTGGAGGAACTAGCGGGGGCCCCGGTACGCAGTATTTT. Its translation: CSAGGTSGGPGTQYF.